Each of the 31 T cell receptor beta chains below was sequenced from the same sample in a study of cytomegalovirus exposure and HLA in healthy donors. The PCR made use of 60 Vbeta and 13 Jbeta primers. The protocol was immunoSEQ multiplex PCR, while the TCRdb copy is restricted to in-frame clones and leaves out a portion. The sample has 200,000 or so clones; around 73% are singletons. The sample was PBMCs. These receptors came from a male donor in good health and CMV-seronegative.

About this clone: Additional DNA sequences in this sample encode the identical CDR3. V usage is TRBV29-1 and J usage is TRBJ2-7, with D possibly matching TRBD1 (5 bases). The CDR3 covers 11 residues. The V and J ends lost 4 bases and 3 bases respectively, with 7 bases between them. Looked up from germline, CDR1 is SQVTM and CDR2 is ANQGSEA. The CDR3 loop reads CSVGQNYEQYF. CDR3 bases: TGCAGCGTTGGACAGAACTACGAGCAGTACTTC.

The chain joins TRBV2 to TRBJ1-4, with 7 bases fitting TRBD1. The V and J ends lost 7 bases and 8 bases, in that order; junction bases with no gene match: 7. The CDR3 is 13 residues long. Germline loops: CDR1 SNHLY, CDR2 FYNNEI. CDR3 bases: TGTGCCAGCAATAGGGGGCTTCGGGAAAAACTGTTTTTT. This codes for CASNRGLREKLFF.

The CDR3 here is CASSALPTSGRGVDTQYF. Written as DNA, the CDR3 is TGTGCCAGCAGCGCGCTGCCGACTAGCGGGAGGGGGGTAGATACGCAGTATTTT. The chain employs TRBV9 and TRBJ2-3, with TRBD2 matching over 14 bases. The CDR3 is made up of 18 amino acids. V lost 3 bases and J lost 5; bases outside the gene matches: 11. Germline V gene data show CDR1 as SGDLS and CDR2 as YYNGEE.

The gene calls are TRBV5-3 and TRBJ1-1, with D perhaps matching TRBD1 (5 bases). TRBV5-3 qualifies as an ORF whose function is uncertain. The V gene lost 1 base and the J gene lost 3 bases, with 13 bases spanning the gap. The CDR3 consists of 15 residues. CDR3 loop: CARSLSSGYDTEAFF. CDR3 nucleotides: TGTGCCAGAAGCTTGAGCTCAGGGTATGACACTGAAGCTTTCTTT.

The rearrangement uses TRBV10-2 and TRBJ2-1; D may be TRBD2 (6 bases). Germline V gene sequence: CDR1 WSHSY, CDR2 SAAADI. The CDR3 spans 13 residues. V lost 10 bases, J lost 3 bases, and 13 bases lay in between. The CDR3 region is CATSTTSYNEQFF. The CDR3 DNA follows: TGCGCCACCTCAACGACTAGCTACAATGAGCAGTTCTTC.

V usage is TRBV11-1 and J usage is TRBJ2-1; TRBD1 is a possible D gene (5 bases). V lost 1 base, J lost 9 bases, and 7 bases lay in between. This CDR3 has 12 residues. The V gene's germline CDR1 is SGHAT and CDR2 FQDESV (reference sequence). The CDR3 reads CASSLGQIEQFF. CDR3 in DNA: TGTGCCAGCAGCTTAGGACAGATTGAGCAGTTCTTC.

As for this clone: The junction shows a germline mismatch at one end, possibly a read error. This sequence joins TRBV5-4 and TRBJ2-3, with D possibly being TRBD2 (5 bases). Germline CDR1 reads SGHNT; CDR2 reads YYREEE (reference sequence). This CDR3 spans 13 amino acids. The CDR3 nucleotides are TGTGCCAGCAGCTTGGCTAGCACGGATACGCAGTATTTT. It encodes CASSLASTDTQYF.

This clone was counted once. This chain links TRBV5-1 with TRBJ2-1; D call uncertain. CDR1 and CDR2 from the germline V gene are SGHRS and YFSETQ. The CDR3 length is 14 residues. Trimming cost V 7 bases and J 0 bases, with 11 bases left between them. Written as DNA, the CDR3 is TGCGCCAGCTACGATTTGAGCTCCTACAATGAGCAGTTCTTC. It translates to CASYDLSSYNEQFF.

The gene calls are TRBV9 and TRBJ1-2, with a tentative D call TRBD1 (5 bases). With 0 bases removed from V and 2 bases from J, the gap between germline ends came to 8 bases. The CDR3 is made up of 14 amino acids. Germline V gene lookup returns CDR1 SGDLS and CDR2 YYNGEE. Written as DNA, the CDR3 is TGTGCCAGCAGCGTAGATCCAGGGAACTATGGCTACACCTTC. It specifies CASSVDPGNYGYTF.

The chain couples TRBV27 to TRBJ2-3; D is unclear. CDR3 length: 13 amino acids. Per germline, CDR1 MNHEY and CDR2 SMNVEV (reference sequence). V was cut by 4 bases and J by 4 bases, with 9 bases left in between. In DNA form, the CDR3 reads TGTGCCAGCAGTTGGGCCGTTGCAGATACGCAGTATTTT. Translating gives CASSWAVADTQYF.

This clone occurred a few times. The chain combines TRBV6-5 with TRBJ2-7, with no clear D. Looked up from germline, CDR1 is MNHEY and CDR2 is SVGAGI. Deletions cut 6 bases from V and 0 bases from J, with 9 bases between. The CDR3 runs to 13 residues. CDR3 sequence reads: CASSRTYSYEQYF. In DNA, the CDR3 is TGTGCCAGCAGCCGCACCTACTCCTACGAGCAGTACTTC.

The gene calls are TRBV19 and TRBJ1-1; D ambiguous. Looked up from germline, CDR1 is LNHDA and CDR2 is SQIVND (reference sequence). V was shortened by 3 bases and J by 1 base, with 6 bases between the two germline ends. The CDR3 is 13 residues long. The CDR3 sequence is CASSMPGNTEAFF. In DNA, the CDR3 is TGTGCCAGTAGTATGCCAGGGAACACTGAAGCTTTCTTT.

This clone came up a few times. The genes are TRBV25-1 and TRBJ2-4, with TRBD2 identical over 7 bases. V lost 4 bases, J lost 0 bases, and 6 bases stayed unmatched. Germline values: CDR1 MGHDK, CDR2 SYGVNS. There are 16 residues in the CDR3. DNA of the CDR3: TGTGCCAGCAGTGGGGCTAGCGGTATAGCCAAAAACATTCAGTACTTC. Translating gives CASSGASGIAKNIQYF.

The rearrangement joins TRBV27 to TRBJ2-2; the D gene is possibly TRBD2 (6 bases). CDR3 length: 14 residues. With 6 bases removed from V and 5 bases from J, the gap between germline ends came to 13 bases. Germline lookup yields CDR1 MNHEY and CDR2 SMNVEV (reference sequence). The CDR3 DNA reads TGTGCCAGCAGGACCGGGACTGTTACCGGGGAGCTGTTTTTT. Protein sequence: CASRTGTVTGELFF.

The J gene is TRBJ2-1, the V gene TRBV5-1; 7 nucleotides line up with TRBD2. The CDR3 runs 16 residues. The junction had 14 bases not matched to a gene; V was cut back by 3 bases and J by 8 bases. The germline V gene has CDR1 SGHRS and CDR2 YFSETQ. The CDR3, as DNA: TGCGCCAGCAGCTCAGGACTAGTAGAGGGATCATATGAGCAGTTCTTC. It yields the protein CASSSGLVEGSYEQFF.

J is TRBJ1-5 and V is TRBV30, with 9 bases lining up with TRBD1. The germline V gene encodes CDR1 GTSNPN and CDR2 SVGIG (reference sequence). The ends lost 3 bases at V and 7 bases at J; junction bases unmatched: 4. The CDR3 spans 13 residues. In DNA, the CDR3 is TGTGCCTGGAGCGGACAGGGGTTACAGCCCCAGCATTTT. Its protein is CAWSGQGLQPQHF.

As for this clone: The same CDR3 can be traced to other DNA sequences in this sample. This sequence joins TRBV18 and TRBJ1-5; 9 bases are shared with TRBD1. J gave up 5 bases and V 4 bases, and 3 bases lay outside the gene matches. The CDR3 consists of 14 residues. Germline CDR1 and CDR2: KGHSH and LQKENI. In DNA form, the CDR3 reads TGTGCCAGCTCACTCCGACAGGGGGATCAGCCCCAGCATTTT. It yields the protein CASSLRQGDQPQHF. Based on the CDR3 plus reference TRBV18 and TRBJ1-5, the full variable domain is NAGVMQNPRHLVRRRGQEARLRCSPMKGHSHVYWYRQLPEEGLKFMVYLQKENIIDESGMPKERFSAEFPKEGPSILRIQQVVRGDSAAYFCASSLRQGDQPQHFGDGTRLSIL.

As DNA, the CDR3 is TGTGCCAGCAGCTTACTAGCGGGAGAGAAGGATACGCAGTATTTT. Translated, it gives CASSLLAGEKDTQYF. This chain connects TRBV5-6 to TRBJ2-3; TRBD2 matches at 11 bases. This CDR3 region has 15 residues. Germline trimming cut 2 bases from V and 6 bases from J; bases unmatched to any gene: 5. CDR1 and CDR2 (germline): SGHDT, YYEEEE.

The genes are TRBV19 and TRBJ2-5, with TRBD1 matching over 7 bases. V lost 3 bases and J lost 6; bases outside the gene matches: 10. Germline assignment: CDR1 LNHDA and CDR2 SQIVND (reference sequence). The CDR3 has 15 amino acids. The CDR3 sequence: CASSMGDSVVQTQYF. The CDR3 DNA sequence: TGTGCCAGTAGTATGGGGGACAGTGTAGTCCAGACCCAGTACTTC.

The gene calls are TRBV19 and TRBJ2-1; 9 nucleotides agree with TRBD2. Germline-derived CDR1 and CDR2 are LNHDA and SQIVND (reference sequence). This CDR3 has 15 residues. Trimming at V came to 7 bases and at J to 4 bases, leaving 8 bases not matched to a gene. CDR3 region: CASIGSGRIYNEQFF. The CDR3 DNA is TGTGCCAGTATAGGAAGCGGGAGGATATACAATGAGCAGTTCTTC.

CDR3: CSVHPRRREGDTQYF. The DNA of the CDR3 is TGCAGCGTCCACCCCCGCCGACGGGAAGGAGATACGCAGTATTTT. This chain connects TRBV29-1 to TRBJ2-3; perhaps TRBD2 as D (5 bases). Germline CDR1 reads SQVTM; CDR2 reads ANQGSEA. The CDR3 runs to 15 residues. V lost 6 bases and J lost 5, with 21 bases in between.

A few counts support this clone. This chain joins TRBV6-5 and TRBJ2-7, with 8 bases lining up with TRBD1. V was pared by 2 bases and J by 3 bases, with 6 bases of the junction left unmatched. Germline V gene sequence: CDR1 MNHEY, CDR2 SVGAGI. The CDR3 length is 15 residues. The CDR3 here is CASSYTGDRSYEQYF. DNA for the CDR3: TGTGCCAGCAGTTACACAGGGGACAGGAGCTACGAGCAGTACTTC.

The CDR3 here is CASSSPQVIETQYF. In DNA form, the CDR3 reads TGTGCCAGCAGCTCCCCCCAGGTGATAGAGACCCAGTACTTC. The rearrangement links TRBV28 to TRBJ2-5; unclear D gene. CDR3 length: 14 residues. Germline CDR1 is MDHEN and CDR2 is SYDVKM. V lost 6 bases, J lost 4 bases, and 15 bases lay in between. The full variable domain, with the rest looked up from reference TRBV28 and TRBJ2-5, is DVKVTQSSRYLVKRTGEKVFLECVQDMDHENMFWYRQDPGLGLRLIYFSYDVKMKEKGDIPEGYSVSREKKERFSLILESASTNQTSMYLCASSSPQVIETQYFGPGTRLLVL.

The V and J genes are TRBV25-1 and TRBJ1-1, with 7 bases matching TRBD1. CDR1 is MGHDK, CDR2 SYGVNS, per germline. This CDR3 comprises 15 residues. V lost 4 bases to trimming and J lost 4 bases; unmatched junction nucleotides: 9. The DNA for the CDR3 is TGTGCCAGCAGTGGCAACAGGGGTCTGGGCACTGAAGCTTTCTTT. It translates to CASSGNRGLGTEAFF.

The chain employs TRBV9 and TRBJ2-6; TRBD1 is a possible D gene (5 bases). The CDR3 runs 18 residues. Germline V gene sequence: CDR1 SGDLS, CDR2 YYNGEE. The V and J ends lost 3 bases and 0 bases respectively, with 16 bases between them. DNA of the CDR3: TGTGCCAGCAGCGACCACAGGCCTCTCGACTCTGGGGCCAACGTCCTGACTTTC. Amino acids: CASSDHRPLDSGANVLTF.

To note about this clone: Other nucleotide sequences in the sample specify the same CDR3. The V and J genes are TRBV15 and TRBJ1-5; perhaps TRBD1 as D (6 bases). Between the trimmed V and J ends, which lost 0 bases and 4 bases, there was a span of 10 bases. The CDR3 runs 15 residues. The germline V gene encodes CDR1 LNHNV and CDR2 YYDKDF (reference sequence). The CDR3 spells CATSRDRGANQPQHF. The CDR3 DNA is TGTGCCACCAGCAGAGACAGGGGAGCTAATCAGCCCCAGCATTTT.

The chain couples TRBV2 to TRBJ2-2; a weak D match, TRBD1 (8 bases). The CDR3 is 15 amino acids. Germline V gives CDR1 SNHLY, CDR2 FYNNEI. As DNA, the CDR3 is TGTGCTACAGGGGGGGTCATAGCGAACACCGGGGAGCTGTTTTTT. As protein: CATGGVIANTGELFF.

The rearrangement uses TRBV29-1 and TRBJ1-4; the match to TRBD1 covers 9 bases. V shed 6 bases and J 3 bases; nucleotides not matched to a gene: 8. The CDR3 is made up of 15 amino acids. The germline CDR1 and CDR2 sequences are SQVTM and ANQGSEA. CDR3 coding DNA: TGCAGCGTGGCGGGACAGGGAGGTCCTAATGAAAAACTGTTTTTT. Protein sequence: CSVAGQGGPNEKLFF.

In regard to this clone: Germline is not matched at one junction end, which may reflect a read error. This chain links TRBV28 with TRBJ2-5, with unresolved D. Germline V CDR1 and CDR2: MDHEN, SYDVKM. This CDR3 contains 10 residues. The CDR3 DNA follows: TGTGCCAGCAGAGGAGCGTACCTGAACTTC. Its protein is CASRGAYLNF.

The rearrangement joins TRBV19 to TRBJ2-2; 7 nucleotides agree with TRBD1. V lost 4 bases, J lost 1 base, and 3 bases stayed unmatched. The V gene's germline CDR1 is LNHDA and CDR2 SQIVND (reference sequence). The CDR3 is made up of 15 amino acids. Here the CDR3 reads CASSTGTVNTGELFF. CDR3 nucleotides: TGTGCCAGTAGTACCGGGACAGTGAACACCGGGGAGCTGTTTTTT.

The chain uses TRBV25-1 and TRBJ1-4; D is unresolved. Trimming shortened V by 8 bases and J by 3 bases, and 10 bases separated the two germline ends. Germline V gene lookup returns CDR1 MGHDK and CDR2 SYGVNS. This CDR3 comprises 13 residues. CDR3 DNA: TGTGCCAGCTCACACGTGGCTAATGAAAAACTGTTTTTT. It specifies CASSHVANEKLFF. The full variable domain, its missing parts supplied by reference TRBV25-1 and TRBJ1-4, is EADIYQTPRYLVIGTGKKITLECSQTMGHDKMYWYQQDPGMELHLIHYSYGVNSTEKGDLSSESTVSRIRTEHFPLTLESARPSHTSQYLCASSHVANEKLFFGSGTQLSVL.